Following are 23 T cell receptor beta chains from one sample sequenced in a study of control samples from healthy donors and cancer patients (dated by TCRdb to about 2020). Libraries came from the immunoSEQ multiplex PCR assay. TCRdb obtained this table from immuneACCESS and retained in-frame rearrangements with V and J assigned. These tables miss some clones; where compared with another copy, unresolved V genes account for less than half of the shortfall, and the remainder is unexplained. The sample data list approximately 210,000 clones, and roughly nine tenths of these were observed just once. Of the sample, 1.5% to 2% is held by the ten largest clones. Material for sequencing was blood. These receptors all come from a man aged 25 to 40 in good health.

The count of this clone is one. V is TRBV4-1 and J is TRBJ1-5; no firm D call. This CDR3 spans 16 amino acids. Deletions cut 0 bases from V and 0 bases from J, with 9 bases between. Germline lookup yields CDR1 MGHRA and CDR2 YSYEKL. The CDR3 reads CASSQEARRSNQPQHF. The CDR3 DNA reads TGCGCCAGCAGCCAAGAGGCGCGCCGTAGCAATCAGCCCCAGCATTTT.

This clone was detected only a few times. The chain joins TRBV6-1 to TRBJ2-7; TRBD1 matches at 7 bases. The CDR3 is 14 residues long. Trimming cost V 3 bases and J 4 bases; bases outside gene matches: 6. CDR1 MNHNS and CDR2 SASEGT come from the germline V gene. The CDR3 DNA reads TGTGCCAGCAGTGACCCCGGGACAGATTACGAGCAGTACTTC. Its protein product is CASSDPGTDYEQYF.

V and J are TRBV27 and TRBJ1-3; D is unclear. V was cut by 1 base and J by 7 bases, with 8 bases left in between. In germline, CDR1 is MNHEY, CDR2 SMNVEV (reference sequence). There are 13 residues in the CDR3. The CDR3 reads CASSLWYGNTIYF. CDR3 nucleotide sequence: TGTGCCAGCAGTTTATGGTACGGGAACACCATATATTTT.

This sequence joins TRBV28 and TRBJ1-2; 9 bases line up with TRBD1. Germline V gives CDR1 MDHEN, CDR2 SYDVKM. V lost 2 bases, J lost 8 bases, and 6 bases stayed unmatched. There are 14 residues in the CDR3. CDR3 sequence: CASSLGGQGLGYTF. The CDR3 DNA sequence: TGTGCCAGCAGTTTAGGGGGACAGGGATTAGGCTACACCTTC.

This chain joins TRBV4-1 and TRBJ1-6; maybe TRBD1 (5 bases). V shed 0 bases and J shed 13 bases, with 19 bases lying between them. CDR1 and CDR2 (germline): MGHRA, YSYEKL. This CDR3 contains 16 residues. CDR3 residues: CASSQDKTGLGWPLHF. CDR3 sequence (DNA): TGCGCCAGCAGCCAAGATAAAACAGGCCTCGGGTGGCCCCTCCACTTT.

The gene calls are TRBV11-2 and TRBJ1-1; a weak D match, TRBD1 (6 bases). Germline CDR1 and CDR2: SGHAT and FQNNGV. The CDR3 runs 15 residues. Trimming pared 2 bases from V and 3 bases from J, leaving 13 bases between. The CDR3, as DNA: TGTGCCAGCAGCTTACAGGCTGGGGGCGACACTGAAGCTTTCTTT. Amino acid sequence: CASSLQAGGDTEAFF.

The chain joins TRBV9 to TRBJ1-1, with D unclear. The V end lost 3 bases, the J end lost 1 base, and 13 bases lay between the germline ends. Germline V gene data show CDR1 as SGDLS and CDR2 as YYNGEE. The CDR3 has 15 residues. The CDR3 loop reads CASSARGGGNTEAFF. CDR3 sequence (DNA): TGTGCCAGCAGCGCCCGGGGTGGAGGGAACACTGAAGCTTTCTTT.

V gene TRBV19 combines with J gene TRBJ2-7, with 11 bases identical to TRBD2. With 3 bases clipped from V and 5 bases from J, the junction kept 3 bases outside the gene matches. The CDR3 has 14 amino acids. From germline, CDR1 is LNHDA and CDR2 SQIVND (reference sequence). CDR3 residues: CASSMATSGDEQYF. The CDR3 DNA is TGTGCCAGTAGTATGGCGACTAGCGGGGACGAGCAGTACTTC.

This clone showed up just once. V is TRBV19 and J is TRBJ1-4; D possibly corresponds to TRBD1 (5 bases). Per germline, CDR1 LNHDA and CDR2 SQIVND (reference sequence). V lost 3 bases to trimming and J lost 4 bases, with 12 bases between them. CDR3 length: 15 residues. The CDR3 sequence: CASSMLTANNEKLFF. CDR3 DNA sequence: TGTGCCAGTAGTATGCTGACAGCAAATAATGAAAAACTGTTTTTT.

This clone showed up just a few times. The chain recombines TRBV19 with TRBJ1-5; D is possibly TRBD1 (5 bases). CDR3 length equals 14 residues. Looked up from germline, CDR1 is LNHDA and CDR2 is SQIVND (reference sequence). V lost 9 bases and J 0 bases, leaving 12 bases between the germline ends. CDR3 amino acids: CASVVRDSNQPQHF. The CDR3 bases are TGTGCCAGCGTGGTCAGGGATAGCAATCAGCCCCAGCATTTT.

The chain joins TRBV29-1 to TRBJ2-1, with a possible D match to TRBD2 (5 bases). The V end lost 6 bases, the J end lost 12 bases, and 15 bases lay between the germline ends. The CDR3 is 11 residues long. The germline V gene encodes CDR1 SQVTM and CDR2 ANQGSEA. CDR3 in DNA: TGCAGCGTGGACTTAGGGTTACGGCAGTTCTTC. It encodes CSVDLGLRQFF.

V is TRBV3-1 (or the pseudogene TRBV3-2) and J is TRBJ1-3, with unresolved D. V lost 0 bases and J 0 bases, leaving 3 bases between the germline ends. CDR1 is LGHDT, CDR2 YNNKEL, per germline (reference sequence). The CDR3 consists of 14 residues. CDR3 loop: CASSQEVSGNTIYF. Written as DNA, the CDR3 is TGTGCCAGCAGCCAAGAGGTCTCTGGAAACACCATATATTTT.

CDR3 residues: CASSPTQVSSTDTQYF. The CDR3 nucleotides read TGTGCCAGCAGCCCGACACAGGTCTCTAGCACAGATACGCAGTATTTT. This chain links TRBV3-1 (or the pseudogene TRBV3-2) with TRBJ2-3, with D perhaps TRBD1 (5 bases). The CDR3 has 16 residues. The V end was cut by 4 bases, the J end by 0 bases, with 14 bases between. Looked up from germline, CDR1 is LGHDT and CDR2 is YNNKEL (reference sequence).

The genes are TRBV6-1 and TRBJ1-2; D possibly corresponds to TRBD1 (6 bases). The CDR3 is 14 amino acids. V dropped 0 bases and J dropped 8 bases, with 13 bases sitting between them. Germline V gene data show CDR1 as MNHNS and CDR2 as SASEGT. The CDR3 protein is CASSEASRGEGYTF. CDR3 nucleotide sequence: TGTGCCAGCAGTGAAGCGAGCAGGGGTGAAGGCTACACCTTC.

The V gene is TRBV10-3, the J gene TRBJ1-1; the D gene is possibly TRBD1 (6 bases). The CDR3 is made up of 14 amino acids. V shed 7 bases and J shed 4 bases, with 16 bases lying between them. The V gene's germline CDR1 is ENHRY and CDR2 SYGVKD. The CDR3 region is CAINQGSGGTEAFF. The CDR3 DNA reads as TGTGCCATCAATCAGGGGTCTGGGGGCACTGAAGCTTTCTTT.

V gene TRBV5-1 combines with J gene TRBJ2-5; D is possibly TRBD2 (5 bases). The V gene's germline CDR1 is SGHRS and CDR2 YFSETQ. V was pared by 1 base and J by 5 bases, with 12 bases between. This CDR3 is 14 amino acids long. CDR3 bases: TGCGCCAGCAGCTTGACTTCTACGGGGGAGACCCAGTACTTC. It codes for CASSLTSTGETQYF.

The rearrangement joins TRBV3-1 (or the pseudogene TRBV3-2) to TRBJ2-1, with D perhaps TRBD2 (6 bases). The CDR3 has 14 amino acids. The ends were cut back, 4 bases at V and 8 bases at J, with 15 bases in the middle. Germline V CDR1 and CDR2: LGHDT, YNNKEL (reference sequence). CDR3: CASSRDPGGDEQFF. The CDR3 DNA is TGTGCCAGCAGCCGAGACCCCGGCGGGGATGAGCAGTTCTTC.

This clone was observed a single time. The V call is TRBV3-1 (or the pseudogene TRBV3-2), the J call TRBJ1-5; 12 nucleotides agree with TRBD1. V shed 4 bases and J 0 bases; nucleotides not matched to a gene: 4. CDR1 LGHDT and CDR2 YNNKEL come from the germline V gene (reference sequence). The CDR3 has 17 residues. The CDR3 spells CASSPGTGGYSNQPQHF. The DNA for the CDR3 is TGTGCCAGCAGCCCCGGGACAGGGGGCTATAGCAATCAGCCCCAGCATTTT.

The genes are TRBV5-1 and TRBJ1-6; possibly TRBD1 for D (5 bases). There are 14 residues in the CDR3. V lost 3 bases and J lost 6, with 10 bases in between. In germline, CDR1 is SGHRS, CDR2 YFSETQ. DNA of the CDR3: TGCGCCAGCAGCTGGGGGGGTGGTAATTCACCCCTCCACTTT. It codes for CASSWGGGNSPLHF.

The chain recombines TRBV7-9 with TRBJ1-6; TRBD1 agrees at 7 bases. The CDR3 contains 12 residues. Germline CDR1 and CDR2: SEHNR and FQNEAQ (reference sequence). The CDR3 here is CAGGTENSPLHF. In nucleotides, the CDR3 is TGTGCGGGGGGGACAGAAAATTCACCCCTCCACTTT.

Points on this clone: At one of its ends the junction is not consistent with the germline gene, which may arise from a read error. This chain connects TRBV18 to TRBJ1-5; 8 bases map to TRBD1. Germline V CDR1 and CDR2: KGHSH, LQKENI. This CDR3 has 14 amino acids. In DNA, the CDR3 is TGTGCCAGCTCCCCACAGGGGGGCAATCAGCCCCAGCATTTT. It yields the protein CASSPQGGNQPQHF.

CDR3 in amino acids: CASSQRSGGATKDTQYF. In nucleotides, the CDR3 is TGCGCCAGCAGCCAGAGGAGCGGGGGGGCGACCAAAGATACGCAGTATTTT. The chain recombines TRBV4-1 with TRBJ2-3; the match to TRBD2 covers 10 bases. Germline V gives CDR1 MGHRA, CDR2 YSYEKL. Losses at the gene ends were 3 bases for V and 5 bases for J; bases not matched to a gene: 11. The CDR3 has 17 residues.

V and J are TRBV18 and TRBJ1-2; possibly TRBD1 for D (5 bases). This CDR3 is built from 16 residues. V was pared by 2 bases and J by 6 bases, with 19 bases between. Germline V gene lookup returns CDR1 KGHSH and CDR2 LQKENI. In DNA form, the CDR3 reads TGTGCCAGCTCACCAGTAGCGTGGGGCTCCCCGGATGGCTACACCTTC. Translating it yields CASSPVAWGSPDGYTF. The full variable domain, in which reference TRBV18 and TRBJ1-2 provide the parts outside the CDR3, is NAGVMQNPRHLVRRRGQEARLRCSPMKGHSHVYWYRQLPEEGLKFMVYLQKENIIDESGMPKERFSAEFPKEGPSILRIQQVVRGDSAAYFCASSPVAWGSPDGYTFGSGTRLTVV.